This T cell receptor (beta chain) was sequenced during a study of blood T cells in healthy people across ages. Unmatched junction bases numbered 7, after V lost 8 bases and J lost 4 bases. Germline CDR1 reads WSHSY; CDR2 reads SAAADI. The CDR3 has 13 amino acids. For the second PCR, which ran for about 6 to 11 cycles, a sample-barcoded 5' primer and a J-beta primer mix were used. MiXCR was run by TCRdb on the 5' RACE reads, yielding one entry per CDR3 protein. The table records 700,000 to 900,000 distinct CDR3 sequences, under 30% of them present only once. These same data were also listed under a study on T cells of mothers and their children.

The rearrangement joins TRBV10-2 to TRBJ1-1, with TRBD1 matching over 7 bases. What was sequenced was blood. This clonotype was sampled from a boy between 5 and 17 years old in good health. CDR3 loop: CASYRGGITEAFF. CDR3 DNA: TGCGCCAGCTACAGGGGAGGGATCACTGAAGCTTTCTTT.